These T cell receptor beta chains were read from a single sample in a study of cytomegalovirus exposure and HLA in healthy donors. TCRdb keeps only in-frame clones here, not all; method: immunoSEQ multiplex PCR. The table shows roughly 100,000 clones, with about 81% occurring only once. Material: PBMCs. The receptors were gathered from a man in his forties or fifties in good health and CMV-seropositive. Both conserved end residues are part of each CDR3. A D gene is named only where the DNA matches it firmly. Clone size is not always given. Where it is, it says once, few, many or a class for expanded clones.

cdr3_aa	cdr3_nt	v_call	j_call	clone_size	d_call
CAWSMARNTGELFF	TGTGCCTGGAGTATGGCAAGGAACACCGGGGAGCTGTTTTTT	TRBV30	TRBJ2-2	NA	NA
CASSETGDQPQHF	TGTGCCAGCAGTGAGACAGGGGATCAGCCCCAGCATTTT	TRBV25-1	TRBJ1-5	once	TRBD1
CASSLTREVYNEQFF	TGTGCCAGCAGCTTAACGCGAGAGGTTTACAATGAGCAGTTCTTC	TRBV7-3	TRBJ2-1	NA	NA
CASSPTTATYGYTF	TGTGCCAGCTCCCCGACCACAGCCACCTATGGCTACACCTTC	TRBV18	TRBJ1-2	NA	NA
CAGAGLNEKLFF	TGTGCAGGCGCGGGACTTAATGAAAAACTGTTTTTT	TRBV7-8	TRBJ1-4	NA	NA
CASSPPEFGSEQFF	TGTGCCAGCAGTCCCCCGGAGTTCGGGAGTGAGCAGTTCTTC	TRBV28	TRBJ2-1	NA	NA
CASSLRSTPDTQYF	TGCGCCAGCAGCTTAAGAAGCACCCCAGATACGCAGTATTTT	TRBV5-1	TRBJ2-3	NA	NA
CAISSPPGMNTEAFF	TGTGCCATCAGCTCCCCTCCGGGGATGAACACTGAAGCTTTCTTT	TRBV10-3	TRBJ1-1	NA	NA
CAWGTGGIAFF	TGTGCCTGGGGGACAGGGGGGATAGCTTTCTTT	TRBV30	TRBJ1-1	NA	TRBD1
CASTSAQGHNNTEAFF	TGTGCCAGCACCTCGGCCCAGGGCCATAACAACACTGAAGCTTTCTTT	TRBV28	TRBJ1-1	NA	NA
CASSAGTGSNQPQHF	TGTGCCAGCAGTGCCGGGACAGGTAGCAATCAGCCCCAGCATTTT	TRBV25-1	TRBJ1-5	few	TRBD1
CASSIRTGEAHEQYF	TGTGCCAGTAGTATCCGGACAGGGGAGGCCCACGAGCAGTACTTC	TRBV19	TRBJ2-7	NA	TRBD1
CASSLEDRWTDTQYF	TGTGCCAGCAGCTTAGAGGATCGGTGGACAGATACGCAGTATTTT	TRBV5-4	TRBJ2-3	NA	NA
CASSQTSGYNEQFF	TGTGCCAGCAGCCAAACTAGCGGCTACAATGAGCAGTTCTTC	TRBV7-9	TRBJ2-1	NA	TRBD2
CASSLGAYRKETQYF	TGTGCTAGCAGCTTAGGAGCGTATAGGAAAGAGACCCAGTACTTC	TRBV7-7	TRBJ2-5	NA	NA
CASSLPGLNTEAFF	TGCGCCAGCAGCTTGCCAGGCCTGAACACTGAAGCTTTCTTT	TRBV5-1	TRBJ1-1	NA	NA
CASSLDLGLANEQYF	TGCGCCAGCAGCTTGGATCTAGGACTAGCAAACGAGCAGTACTTC	TRBV5-1	TRBJ2-7	NA	TRBD2
CASSYAGQGTEQFF	TGTGCCAGCAGCTATGCGGGACAGGGCACTGAGCAGTTCTTC	TRBV16	TRBJ2-1	few	TRBD1
CASSYDMNYGYTF	TGTGCCAGCAGCTACGACATGAACTATGGCTACACCTTC	TRBV5-8	TRBJ1-2	NA	NA
CASIFTGQGSRDEQFF	TGTGCCAGCATATTCACGGGACAGGGTAGTCGCGATGAGCAGTTCTTC	TRBV9	TRBJ2-1	NA	TRBD1
CASSPTTGTGRGNTIYF	TGTGCCAGCTCACCTACCACCGGGACAGGACGCGGAAACACCATATATTTT	TRBV18	TRBJ1-3	NA	TRBD1
CASSHQGRDSKNTGGELFF	TGTGCCAGCAGCCACCAGGGGCGGGACAGCAAGAACACCGGCGGGGAGCTGTTTTTT	TRBV4-2	TRBJ2-2	few	NA
CASSPGGGPGIQYF	TGTGCCAGCAGTCCCGGTGGGGGCCCGGGCATTCAGTACTTC	TRBV6-4	TRBJ2-4	NA	NA
CSVAGTGVPFYEQYF	TGCAGCGTTGCCGGGACAGGGGTCCCGTTCTACGAGCAGTACTTC	TRBV29-1	TRBJ2-7	NA	TRBD1
CASSPRSPGGNTIYF	TGTGCCAGCAGTCCCCGGAGCCCTGGGGGAAACACCATATATTTT	TRBV28	TRBJ1-3	NA	NA
CASRPSGSQTDTQYF	TGTGCCAGCAGGCCTAGCGGGAGTCAGACAGATACGCAGTATTTT	TRBV4-2	TRBJ2-3	NA	TRBD2